This T cell receptor beta chain originates from a study of blood T cell repertoires in COVID-19. Overall study context: Samples taken during acute and convalescent COVID-19 were collected in the United States, Italy and Spain. In each case, the material was cDNA or gDNA derived from T cells, B-cell-depleted T cells, or PBMCs.

Per the original methods: Nucleated cell number was recorded as an estimate derived from reference gene primer amplification. The assay was immunoSEQ multiplex PCR, and TCRdb's table has in-frame clones only and misses some. D and trimming were read from the DNA, whereas the V and J calls and clone size are those reported in that table. The repertoire holds 250,000 to 300,000 clones, with around 83% as singletons. This CDR3 has 16 amino acids. Germline lookup yields CDR1 SEHNR and CDR2 FQNEAQ (reference sequence). V lost 2 bases and J lost 3; bases outside the gene matches: 8. The sequence came from a man at least 80 years old with acute or convalescent COVID-19. V and J are TRBV7-9 and TRBJ2-7, with 9 bases matching TRBD1. Material for sequencing was peripheral blood. This CDR3 is CASSLSVGTGSYEQYF. The CDR3 DNA follows: TGTGCCAGCAGCTTAAGCGTCGGGACAGGGAGCTACGAGCAGTACTTC.